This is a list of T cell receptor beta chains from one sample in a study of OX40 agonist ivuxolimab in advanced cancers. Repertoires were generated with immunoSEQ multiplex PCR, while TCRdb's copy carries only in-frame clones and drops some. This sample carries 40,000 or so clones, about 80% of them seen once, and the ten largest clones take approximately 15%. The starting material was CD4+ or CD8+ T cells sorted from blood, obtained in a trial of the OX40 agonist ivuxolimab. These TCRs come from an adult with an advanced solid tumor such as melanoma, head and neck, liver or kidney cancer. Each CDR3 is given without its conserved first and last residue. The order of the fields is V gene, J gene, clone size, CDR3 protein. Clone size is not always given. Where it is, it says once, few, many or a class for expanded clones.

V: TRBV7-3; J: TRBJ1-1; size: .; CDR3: ASNHRENTEAF
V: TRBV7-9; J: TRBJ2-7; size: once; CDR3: ASTYGGGGRNEQY
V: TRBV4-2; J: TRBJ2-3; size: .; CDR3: ASSQGGGGFTDTQY
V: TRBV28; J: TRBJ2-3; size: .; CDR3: ASSPGLADTQY
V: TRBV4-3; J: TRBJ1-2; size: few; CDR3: ASSQDVWRGQNYGYT
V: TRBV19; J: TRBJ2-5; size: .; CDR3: ASSRGGETQY
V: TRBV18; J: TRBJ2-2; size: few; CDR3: ASSPSERSNVGELF
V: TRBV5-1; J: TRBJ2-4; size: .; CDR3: ASSETGSENIQY
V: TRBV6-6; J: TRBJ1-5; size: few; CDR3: ASSGGAQPQH
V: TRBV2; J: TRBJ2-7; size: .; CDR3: ASKSFPGKYEQY
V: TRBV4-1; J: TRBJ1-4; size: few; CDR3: ASSQEPATNEKLF
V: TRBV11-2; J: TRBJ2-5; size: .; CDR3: ASSPANRGRRETQY
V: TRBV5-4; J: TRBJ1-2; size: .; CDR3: ASSWEPGSRHGYT
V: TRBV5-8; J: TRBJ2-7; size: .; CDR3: ASSYSWAGVYEQY
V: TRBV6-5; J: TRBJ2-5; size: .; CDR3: ASSSDVSGETQY
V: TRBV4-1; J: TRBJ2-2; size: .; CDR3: ASSHPGTETNTGELF
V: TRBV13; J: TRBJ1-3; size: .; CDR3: ATKIQGTNTIY
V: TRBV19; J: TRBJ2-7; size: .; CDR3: ASWGGGPSYEQY
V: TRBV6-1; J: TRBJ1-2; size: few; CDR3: ASRIGQGINYGYT
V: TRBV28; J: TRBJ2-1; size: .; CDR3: ASTPGGVNEQF
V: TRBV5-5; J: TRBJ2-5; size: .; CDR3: ASSLEASGRAGETQY
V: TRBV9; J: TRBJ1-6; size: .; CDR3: ASSVGISSPLH
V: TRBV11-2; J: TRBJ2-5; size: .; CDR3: ASSWTSGSGETQY
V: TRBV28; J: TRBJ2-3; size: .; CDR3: ASSLGDPDTDTQY
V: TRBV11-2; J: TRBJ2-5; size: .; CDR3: ASSFLAGGPGETQY
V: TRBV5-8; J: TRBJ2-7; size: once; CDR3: ASSFRDTGREQY
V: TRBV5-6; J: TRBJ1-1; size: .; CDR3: ASSSTGTEAF
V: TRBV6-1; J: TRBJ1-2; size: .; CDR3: ASRVYYGYT
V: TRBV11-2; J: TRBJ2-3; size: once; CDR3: ASNPPLFADTQY
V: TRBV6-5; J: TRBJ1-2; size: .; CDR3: ASSYSGDGYT
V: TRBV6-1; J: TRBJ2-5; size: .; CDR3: ASHRGQFREQY
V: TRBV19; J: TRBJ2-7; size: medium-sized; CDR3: ASSIGQGAFEQY
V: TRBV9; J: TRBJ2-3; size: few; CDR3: ASSVDGGESTDTQY
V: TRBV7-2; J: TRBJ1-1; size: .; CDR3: ASSSGGAPPHTEAF
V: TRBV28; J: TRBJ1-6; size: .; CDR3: ASSLRMSLH
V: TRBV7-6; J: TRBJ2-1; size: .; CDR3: ASSSRGSSNEQF
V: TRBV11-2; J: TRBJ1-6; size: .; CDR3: ASRLSVTSNSPLH
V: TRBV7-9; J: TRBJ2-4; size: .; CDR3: ASSLGGPIAKNIQY
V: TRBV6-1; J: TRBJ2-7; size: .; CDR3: ASSLGRGPSYEQY
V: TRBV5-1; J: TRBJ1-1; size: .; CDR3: ASRTSEAF
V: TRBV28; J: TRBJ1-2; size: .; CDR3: ASSGVAKANYGYT
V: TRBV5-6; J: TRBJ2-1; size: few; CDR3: ASSLGLAGPSSYNEQF
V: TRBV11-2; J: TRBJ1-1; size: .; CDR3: ASSFGRGNEAF
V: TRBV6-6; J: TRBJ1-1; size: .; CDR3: ASSPLWENTEAF
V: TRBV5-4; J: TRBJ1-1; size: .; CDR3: ASSWGDIRTGQKAF
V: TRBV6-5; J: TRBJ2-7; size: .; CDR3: ASSYSPGTAYEQY
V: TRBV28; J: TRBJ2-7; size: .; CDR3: ASRPAGLAYEQY
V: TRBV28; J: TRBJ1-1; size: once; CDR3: ASSLSYRGNTEAF
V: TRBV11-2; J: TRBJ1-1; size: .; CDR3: ASSFEGVEAF
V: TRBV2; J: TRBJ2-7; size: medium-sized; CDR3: ASTIPRTGGGWREFYEQY
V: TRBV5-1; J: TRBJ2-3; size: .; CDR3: ASSLLAGDPTDTQY
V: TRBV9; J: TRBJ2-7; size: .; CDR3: ASSVGLGLYEQY
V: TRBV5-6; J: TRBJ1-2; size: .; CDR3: ASSLQGAPFGYT
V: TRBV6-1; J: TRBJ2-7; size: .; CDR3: ASSAGEAYEQY
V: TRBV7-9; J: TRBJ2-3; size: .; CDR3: ASSPGLGVRTDTQY
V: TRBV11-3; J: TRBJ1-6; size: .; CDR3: ASSLALDRGGSPLH
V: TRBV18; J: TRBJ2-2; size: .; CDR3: ASSITSGQVTGELF
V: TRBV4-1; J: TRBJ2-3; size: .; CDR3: ASSQRQNRGGGDTQY
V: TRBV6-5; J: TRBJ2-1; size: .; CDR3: ASKENRDPYNEQF